The 15 T cell receptor beta chains reported below all come from one sample, sequenced in a study of blood T cell repertoires in COVID-19. The repertoire was sequenced with immunoSEQ multiplex PCR; TCRdb's copy has only in-frame clones and lacks some. In the table there are approximately 200,000 clones, 80% of which are singletons. The sequenced material came from peripheral blood. These receptor sequences come from a human donor in a cohort sampled during active COVID-19.

The chain recombines TRBV29-1 with TRBJ1-2; tentative D call: TRBD1 (5 bases). V lost 7 bases, J lost 0 bases, and 9 bases lay in between. CDR3 size: 12 residues. In germline, CDR1 is SQVTM, CDR2 ANQGSEA. The CDR3 reads CSGGRANYGYTF. CDR3 nucleotides: TGCAGCGGGGGCCGAGCTAACTATGGCTACACCTTC.

This clone was counted at least ten times. The chain uses TRBV27 and TRBJ1-6; maybe TRBD1 (6 bases). From germline, CDR1 is MNHEY and CDR2 SMNVEV (reference sequence). The CDR3 is made up of 14 amino acids. With 5 bases removed from V and 7 bases from J, the gap between germline ends came to 12 bases. The DNA for the CDR3 is TGTGCCAGCAGTGGATGGACAGAGAATTCACCCCTCCACTTT. Translated, it gives CASSGWTENSPLHF.

The rearrangement joins TRBV6-6 to TRBJ1-6; D is perhaps TRBD1 (6 bases). V was shortened by 7 bases and J by 7 bases, with 17 bases between the two germline ends. CDR1 is MNHNY, CDR2 SVGAGI, per germline (reference sequence). This CDR3 is built from 15 residues. The CDR3 is CASNTPGTRNSPLHF. In DNA form, the CDR3 reads TGTGCCAGCAACACCCCCGGGACACGCAATTCACCCCTCCACTTT.

V usage is TRBV28 and J usage is TRBJ1-2, with D unclear. Deletions cut 1 base from V and 5 bases from J, with 8 bases between. Germline CDR1 MDHEN, CDR2 SYDVKM. The CDR3 is 13 residues long. CDR3 residues: CASSLSRDYGYTF. CDR3 DNA: TGTGCCAGCAGTTTATCGCGGGATTATGGCTACACCTTC.

This clone occurred a few times. Other DNA sequences from this sample encode an identical CDR3 as well. The chain is built from TRBV11-2 and TRBJ2-7; TRBD1 is a possible D gene (5 bases). The ends were cut back, 4 bases at V and 3 bases at J, with 13 bases in the middle. The CDR3 contains 14 residues. From germline, CDR1 is SGHAT and CDR2 FQNNGV. CDR3 in DNA: TGTGCCAGCAGCTCCCGGCCAGGGAACTACGAGCAGTACTTC. As protein: CASSSRPGNYEQYF.

V usage is TRBV27 and J usage is TRBJ1-1, with D possibly being TRBD1 (5 bases). The CDR3 consists of 15 residues. Germline-derived CDR1 and CDR2 are MNHEY and SMNVEV (reference sequence). The ends were cut back, 5 bases at V and 0 bases at J, with 13 bases in the middle. The DNA of the CDR3 is TGTGCCAGCAGTGACAGACTGTTGATGAACACTGAAGCTTTCTTT. Protein product: CASSDRLLMNTEAFF.

The J gene is TRBJ1-4, the V gene TRBV2; TRBD1 agrees at 8 bases. Germline V gives CDR1 SNHLY, CDR2 FYNNEI. The length of the CDR3 is 14 residues. The ends lost 8 bases at V and 8 bases at J; junction bases unmatched: 10. The CDR3 loop is CASGTGTGREKLFF. CDR3 DNA sequence: TGTGCCAGCGGCACCGGGACAGGTCGAGAAAAACTGTTTTTT.

The chain carries TRBV5-1 and TRBJ2-1; D is possibly TRBD1 (5 bases). This CDR3 region has 17 residues. Germline V gives CDR1 SGHRS, CDR2 YFSETQ. V lost 3 bases to trimming and J lost 4 bases, with 20 bases between them. The CDR3 is CASSSGLTEPNYNEQFF. The CDR3 bases are TGCGCCAGCAGCTCGGGTTTGACAGAGCCAAATTACAATGAGCAGTTCTTC.

V is TRBV30 and J is TRBJ2-3; 13 bases fit TRBD2. CDR1 and CDR2 from the germline V gene are GTSNPN and SVGIG (reference sequence). The CDR3 has 16 residues. The trim removed 3 bases at V and 6 bases at J, leaving 9 bases unmatched. The CDR3 region is CAWSGLAGAALDTQYF. DNA of the CDR3: TGTGCCTGGAGCGGACTAGCGGGAGCGGCGTTGGATACGCAGTATTTT.

In its sample, this clone was seen many times. The chain links TRBV27 to TRBJ2-5, with D unresolved. CDR3 length equals 14 residues. Germline CDR1 MNHEY, CDR2 SMNVEV (reference sequence). V was cut by 4 bases and J by 2 bases, with 11 bases left in between. CDR3 coding DNA: TGTGCCAGCAGTTCCCGATCCAGTCAAGAGACCCAGTACTTC. It codes for CASSSRSSQETQYF.

The chain couples TRBV30 to TRBJ2-3, with no clear D. This CDR3 is 12 amino acids long. Germline V gene lookup returns CDR1 GTSNPN and CDR2 SVGIG (reference sequence). The V end was cut by 1 base, the J end by 10 bases, with 12 bases between. CDR3 nucleotides: TGTGCCTGGAGTGCCCAGCAGGTAGCGCAGTATTTT. It is translated as CAWSAQQVAQYF.

The chain joins TRBV28 to TRBJ1-2; possible D gene TRBD1, 6 bases. Trimming took off 6 bases at V and 5 bases at J, with 16 bases between the two ends. There are 14 residues in the CDR3. CDR1 MDHEN and CDR2 SYDVKM come from the germline V gene. The CDR3 bases are TGTGCCAGCAGGACCCAAGGGGGGGGGTATGGCTACACCTTC. Protein sequence: CASRTQGGGYGYTF.

The chain joins TRBV7-9 to TRBJ2-5; tentatively, D is TRBD1 (5 bases). Trimming removed 2 bases at V and 4 bases at J, with 11 bases between. This CDR3 has 14 amino acids. The germline V gene encodes CDR1 SEHNR and CDR2 FQNEAQ (reference sequence). The CDR3 bases are TGTGCCAGCAGCTTATTGCCAGGGCCAGAGACCCAGTACTTC. Translated, it gives CASSLLPGPETQYF.

This chain links TRBV5-8 with TRBJ1-2; no firm D call. The CDR3 is 12 residues long. Germline V gives CDR1 SGHTS, CDR2 YDEGEE. V was trimmed by 7 bases and J by 2 bases, leaving 9 bases between them. Here the CDR3 DNA reads TGTGCCAGCGAGGTAAACAACTATGGCTACACCTTC. Protein product: CASEVNNYGYTF.

The chain employs TRBV18 and TRBJ2-7; TRBD2 agrees at 10 bases. CDR1 and CDR2 (germline): KGHSH, LQKENI. The CDR3 runs to 16 residues. Trimming cost V 2 bases and J 2 bases; bases outside gene matches: 6. CDR3 sequence: CASSPYGTSATYEQYF. The CDR3 DNA reads TGTGCCAGCTCACCATACGGGACTAGCGCAACCTACGAGCAGTACTTC.